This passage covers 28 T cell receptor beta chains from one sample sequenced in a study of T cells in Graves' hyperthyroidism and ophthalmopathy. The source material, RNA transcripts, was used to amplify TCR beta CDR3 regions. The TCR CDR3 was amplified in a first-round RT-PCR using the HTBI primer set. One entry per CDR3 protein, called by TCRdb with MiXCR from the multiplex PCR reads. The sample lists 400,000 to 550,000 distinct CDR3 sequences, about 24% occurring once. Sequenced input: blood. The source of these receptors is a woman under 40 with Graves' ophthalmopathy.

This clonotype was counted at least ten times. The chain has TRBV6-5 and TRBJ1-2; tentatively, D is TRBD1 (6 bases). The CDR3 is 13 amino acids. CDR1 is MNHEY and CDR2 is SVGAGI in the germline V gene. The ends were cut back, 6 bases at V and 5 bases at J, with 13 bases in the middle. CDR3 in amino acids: CASRQRTAYGYTF. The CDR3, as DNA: TGTGCCAGCAGACAAAGGACAGCGTATGGCTACACCTTC.

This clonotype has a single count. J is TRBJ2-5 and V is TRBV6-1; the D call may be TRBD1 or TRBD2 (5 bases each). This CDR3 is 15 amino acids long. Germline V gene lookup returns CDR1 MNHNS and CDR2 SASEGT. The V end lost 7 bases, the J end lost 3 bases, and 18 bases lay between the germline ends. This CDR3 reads CASTIRGPGKETQYF. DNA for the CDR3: TGTGCCAGCACCATACGGGGCCCTGGGAAAGAGACCCAGTACTTC.

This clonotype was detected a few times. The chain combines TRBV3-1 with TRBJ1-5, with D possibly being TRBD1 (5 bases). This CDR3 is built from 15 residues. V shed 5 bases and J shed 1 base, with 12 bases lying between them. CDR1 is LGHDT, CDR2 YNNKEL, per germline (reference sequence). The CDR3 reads CASSGRGDSNQPQHF. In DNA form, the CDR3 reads TGTGCCAGCAGCGGCCGTGGGGACAGCAATCAGCCCCAGCATTTT.

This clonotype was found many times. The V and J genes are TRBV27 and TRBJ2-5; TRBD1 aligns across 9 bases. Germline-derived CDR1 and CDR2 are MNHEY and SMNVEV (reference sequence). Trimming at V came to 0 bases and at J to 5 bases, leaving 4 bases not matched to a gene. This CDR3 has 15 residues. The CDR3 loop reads CASSLSGQGFETQYF. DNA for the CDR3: TGTGCCAGCAGTTTATCGGGACAGGGTTTTGAGACCCAGTACTTC.

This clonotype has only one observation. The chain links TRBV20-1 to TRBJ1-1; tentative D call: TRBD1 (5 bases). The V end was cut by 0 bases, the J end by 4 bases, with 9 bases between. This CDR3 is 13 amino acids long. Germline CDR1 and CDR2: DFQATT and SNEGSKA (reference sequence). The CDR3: CSARDPTVTEAFF. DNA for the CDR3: TGCAGTGCTAGAGACCCGACAGTCACTGAAGCTTTCTTT.

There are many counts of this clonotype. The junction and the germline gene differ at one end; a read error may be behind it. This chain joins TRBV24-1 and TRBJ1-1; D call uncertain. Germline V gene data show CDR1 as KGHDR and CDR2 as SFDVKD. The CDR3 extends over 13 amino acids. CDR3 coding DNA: TGTGCCGCCAGGCAGAACATGAACACTGAAGCTTTCTTT. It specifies CAARQNMNTEAFF.

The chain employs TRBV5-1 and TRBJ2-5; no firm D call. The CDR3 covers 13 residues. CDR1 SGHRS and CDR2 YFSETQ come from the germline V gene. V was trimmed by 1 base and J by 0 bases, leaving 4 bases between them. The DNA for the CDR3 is TGCGCCAGCAGCTTGTATAACCAAGAGACCCAGTACTTC. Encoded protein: CASSLYNQETQYF.

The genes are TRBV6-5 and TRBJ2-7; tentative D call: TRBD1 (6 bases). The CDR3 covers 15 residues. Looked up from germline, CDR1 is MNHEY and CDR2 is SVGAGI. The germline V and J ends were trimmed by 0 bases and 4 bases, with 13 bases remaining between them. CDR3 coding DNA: TGTGCCAGCAGTTACTCGCGTACAGGGAGATACGAGCAGTACTTC. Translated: CASSYSRTGRYEQYF.

CDR3: CASSFAQPQETQYF. CDR3 coding DNA: TGTGCCAGCAGTTTTGCCCAACCCCAAGAGACCCAGTACTTC. The chain recombines TRBV28 with TRBJ2-5; no firm D call. V was pared by 3 bases and J by 1 base, with 9 bases between. Germline CDR1 and CDR2: MDHEN and SYDVKM. This CDR3 spans 14 amino acids.

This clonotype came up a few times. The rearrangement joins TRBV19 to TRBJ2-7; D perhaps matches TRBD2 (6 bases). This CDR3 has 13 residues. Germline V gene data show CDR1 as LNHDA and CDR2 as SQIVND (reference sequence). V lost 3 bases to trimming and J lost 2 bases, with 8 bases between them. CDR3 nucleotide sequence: TGTGCCAGTAGTATTGCGGGGACCTACGAGCAGTACTTC. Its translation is CASSIAGTYEQYF.

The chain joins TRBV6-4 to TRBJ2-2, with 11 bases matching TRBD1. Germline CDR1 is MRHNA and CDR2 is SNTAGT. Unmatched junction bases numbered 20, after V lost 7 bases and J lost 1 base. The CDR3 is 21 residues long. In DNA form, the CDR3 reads TGTGCCAGCACTCCACTTGACCCCGGGACAGGGGGTATCTTGAACACCGGGGAGCTGTTTTTT. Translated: CASTPLDPGTGGILNTGELFF.

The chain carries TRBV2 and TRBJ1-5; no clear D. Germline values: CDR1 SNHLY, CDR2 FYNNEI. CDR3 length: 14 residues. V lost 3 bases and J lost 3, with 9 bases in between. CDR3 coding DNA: TGTGCCAGCAGTGAGCACAGCCCCAATCAGCCCCAGCATTTT. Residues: CASSEHSPNQPQHF.

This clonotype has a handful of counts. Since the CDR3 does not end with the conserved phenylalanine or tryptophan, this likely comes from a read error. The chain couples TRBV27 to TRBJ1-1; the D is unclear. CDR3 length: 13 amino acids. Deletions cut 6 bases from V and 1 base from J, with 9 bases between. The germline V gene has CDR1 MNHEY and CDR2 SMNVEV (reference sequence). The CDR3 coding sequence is TGTGCCAGCAGCTTCCGGGGGAACACTGAAGCTTTCTCT. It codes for CASSFRGNTEAFS.

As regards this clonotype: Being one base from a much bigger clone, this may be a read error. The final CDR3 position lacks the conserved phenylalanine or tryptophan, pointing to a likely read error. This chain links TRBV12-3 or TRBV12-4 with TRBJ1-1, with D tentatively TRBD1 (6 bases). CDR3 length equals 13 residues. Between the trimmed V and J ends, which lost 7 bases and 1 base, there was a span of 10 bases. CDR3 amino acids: CASTKQGNTEAFV. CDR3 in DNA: TGTGCCAGCACCAAACAGGGGAACACTGAAGCTTTCGTT.

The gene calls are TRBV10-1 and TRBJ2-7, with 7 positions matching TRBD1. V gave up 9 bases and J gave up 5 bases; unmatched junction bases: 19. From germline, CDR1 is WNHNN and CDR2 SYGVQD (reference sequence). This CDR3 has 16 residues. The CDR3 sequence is CARNGVTGEVRHEQYF. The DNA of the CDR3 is TGCGCCAGAAACGGGGTCACAGGGGAAGTTCGGCACGAGCAGTACTTC.

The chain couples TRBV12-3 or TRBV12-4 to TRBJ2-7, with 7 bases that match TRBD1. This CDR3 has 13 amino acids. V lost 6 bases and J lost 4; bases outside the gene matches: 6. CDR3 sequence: CASSTGVRYEQYF. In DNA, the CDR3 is TGTGCCAGCAGCACAGGGGTTAGGTACGAGCAGTACTTC.

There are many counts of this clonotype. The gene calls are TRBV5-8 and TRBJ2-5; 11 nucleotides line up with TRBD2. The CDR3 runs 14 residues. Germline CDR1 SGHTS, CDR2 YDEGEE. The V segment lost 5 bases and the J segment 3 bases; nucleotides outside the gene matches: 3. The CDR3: CASSSLAGEETQYF. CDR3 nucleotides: TGTGCCAGCAGTTCACTAGCGGGAGAAGAGACCCAGTACTTC.

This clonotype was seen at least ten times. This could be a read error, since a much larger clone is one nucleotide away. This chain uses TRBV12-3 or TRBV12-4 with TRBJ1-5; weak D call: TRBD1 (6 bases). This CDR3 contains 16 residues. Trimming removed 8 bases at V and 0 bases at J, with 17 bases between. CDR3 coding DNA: TGTGCCAGCGGAGACAGGCCACTTTCTAGCAATCAGCCCCAGCATTTT. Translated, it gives CASGDRPLSSNQPQHF.

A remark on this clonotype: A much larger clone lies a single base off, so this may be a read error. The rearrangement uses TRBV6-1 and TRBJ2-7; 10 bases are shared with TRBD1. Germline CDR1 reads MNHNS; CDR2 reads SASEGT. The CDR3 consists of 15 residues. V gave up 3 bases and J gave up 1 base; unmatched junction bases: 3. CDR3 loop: CASSEGQGTSYEQYF. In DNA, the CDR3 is TGTGCCAGCAGTGAGGGACAGGGGACTTCCTACGAGCAGTACTTC.

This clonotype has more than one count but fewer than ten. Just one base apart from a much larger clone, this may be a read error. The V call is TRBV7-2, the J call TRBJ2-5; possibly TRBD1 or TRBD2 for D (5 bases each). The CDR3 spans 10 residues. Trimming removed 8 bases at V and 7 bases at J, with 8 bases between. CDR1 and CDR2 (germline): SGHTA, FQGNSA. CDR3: CASGTGTQYF. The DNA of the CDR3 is TGTGCCAGCGGGACGGGGACCCAGTACTTC.

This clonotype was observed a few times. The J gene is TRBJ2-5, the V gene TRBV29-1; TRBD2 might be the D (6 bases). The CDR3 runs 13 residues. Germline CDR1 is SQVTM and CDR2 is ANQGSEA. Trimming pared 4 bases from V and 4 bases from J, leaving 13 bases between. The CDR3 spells CSVGGVLVETQYF. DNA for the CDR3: TGCAGCGTTGGGGGGGTATTGGTAGAGACCCAGTACTTC.

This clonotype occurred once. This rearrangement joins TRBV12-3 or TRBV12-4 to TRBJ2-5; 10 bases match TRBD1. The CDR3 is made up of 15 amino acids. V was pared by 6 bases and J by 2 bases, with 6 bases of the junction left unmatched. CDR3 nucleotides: TGTGCCAGCAGCAAGACAGGGGGCCGGCAAGAGACCCAGTACTTC. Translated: CASSKTGGRQETQYF.

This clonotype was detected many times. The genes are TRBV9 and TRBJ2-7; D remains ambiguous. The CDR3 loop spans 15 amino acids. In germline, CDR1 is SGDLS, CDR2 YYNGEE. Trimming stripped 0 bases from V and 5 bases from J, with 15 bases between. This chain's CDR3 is CASSVDGRLSDEQYF. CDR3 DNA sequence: TGTGCCAGCAGCGTAGATGGACGGCTAAGCGACGAGCAGTACTTC.

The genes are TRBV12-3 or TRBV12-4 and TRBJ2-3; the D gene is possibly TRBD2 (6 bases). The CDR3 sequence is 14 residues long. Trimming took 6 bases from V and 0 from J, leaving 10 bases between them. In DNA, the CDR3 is TGTGCCAGCAGCGGGGACTTTAGCACAGATACGCAGTATTTT. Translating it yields CASSGDFSTDTQYF.

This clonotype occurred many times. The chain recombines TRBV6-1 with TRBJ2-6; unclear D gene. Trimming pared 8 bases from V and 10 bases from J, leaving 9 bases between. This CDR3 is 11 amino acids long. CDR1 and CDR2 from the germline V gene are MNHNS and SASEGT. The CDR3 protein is CASGMTNVLTF. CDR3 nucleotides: TGTGCCAGCGGCATGACAAACGTCCTGACTTTC.

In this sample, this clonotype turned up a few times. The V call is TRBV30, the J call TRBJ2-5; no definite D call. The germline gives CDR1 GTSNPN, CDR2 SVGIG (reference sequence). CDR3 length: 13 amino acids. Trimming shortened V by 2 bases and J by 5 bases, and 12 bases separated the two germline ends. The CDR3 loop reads CAWSRAVGETQYF. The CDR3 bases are TGTGCCTGGAGTCGCGCGGTTGGGGAGACCCAGTACTTC.

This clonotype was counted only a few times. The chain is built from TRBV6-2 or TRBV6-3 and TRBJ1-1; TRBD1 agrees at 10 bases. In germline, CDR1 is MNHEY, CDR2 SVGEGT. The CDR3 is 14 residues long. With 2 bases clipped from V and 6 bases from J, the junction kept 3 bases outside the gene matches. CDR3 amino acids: CASSYGTGVAEAFF. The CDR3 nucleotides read TGTGCCAGCAGTTACGGGACAGGGGTGGCTGAAGCTTTCTTT.

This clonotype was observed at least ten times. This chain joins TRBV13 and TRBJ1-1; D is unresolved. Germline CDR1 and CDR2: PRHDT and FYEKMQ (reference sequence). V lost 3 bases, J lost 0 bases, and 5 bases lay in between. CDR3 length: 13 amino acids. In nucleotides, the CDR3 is TGTGCCAGCAGCTTTACTGTGAACACTGAAGCTTTCTTT. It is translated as CASSFTVNTEAFF.